A selection of T cell receptor beta chains follows, all from one sample in a study of T-cell memory formation after mild COVID-19. One entry per CDR3 protein results from TCRdb running MiXCR on the 5' RACE reads. Among hundreds of thousands of distinct CDR3 sequences listed, more than 15% were seen once. The sequenced sample consisted of PBMCs or a T cell subset sorted from them (not recorded which). The receptors shown here come from a young man who had mild COVID-19 (a few samples of this study predate the infection). Cell type and time point are not known. Each CDR3 is given with its conserved first and last residue. D genes are given only for firm matches. The size field is filled for only some rows; it gives once, few, many or a size class.

v_gene	j_gene	d_gene	abundance	CDR3aa	CDR3nt
TRBV20-1	TRBJ1-2	.	few	CSVAVSGAYGYTF	TGCAGTGTGGCGGTCTCCGGGGCCTATGGCTACACCTTC
TRBV20-1	TRBJ2-3	.	few	CSAHQGDTQYF	TGCAGTGCCCACCAGGGAGATACGCAGTATTTT
TRBV29-1	TRBJ2-1	.	.	CSGDSYNEQFF	TGCAGCGGTGACAGTTACAATGAGCAGTTCTTC
TRBV7-3	TRBJ2-5	.	few	CASSPGARETQYF	TGTGCCAGCAGCCCCGGGGCCAGGGAGACCCAGTACTTC
TRBV12-3/TRBV12-4	TRBJ1-4	.	.	CASSPTGQGGKLFF	TGTGCCAGCAGCCCAACGGGCCAGGGCGGAAAACTGTTTTTT
TRBV5-6	TRBJ2-2	TRBD1	many	CASSWGQGTGELFF	TGTGCCAGCAGCTGGGGACAGGGAACCGGGGAGCTGTTTTTT
TRBV28	TRBJ2-3	TRBD2	few	CAGSGDTDTQYF	TGTGCCGGTAGCGGGGACACAGATACGCAGTATTTT
TRBV20-1	TRBJ2-3	.	.	CSAAHRMVGDTQYF	TGCAGTGCTGCCCACCGGATGGTGGGAGATACGCAGTATTTT
TRBV5-1	TRBJ2-5	.	.	CASSTLGAKETQYF	TGCGCCAGCAGCACGCTGGGAGCAAAGGAGACCCAGTACTTC
TRBV6-2/TRBV6-3	TRBJ2-6	.	few	CASSYTFSAGASGANVLTF	TGTGCCAGCAGTTACACCTTCTCGGCGGGGGCGTCTGGGGCCAACGTCCTGACTTTC
TRBV3-1	TRBJ2-3	.	.	CASSQGRLGTDTQYF	TGTGCCAGCAGCCAAGGGCGGCTGGGGACAGATACGCAGTATTTT
TRBV7-2	TRBJ2-3	TRBD2	few	CASSLGLAGGPDTQYF	TGTGCCAGCAGCTTAGGACTAGCGGGGGGGCCAGATACGCAGTATTTT
TRBV7-2	TRBJ1-5	.	few	CASNLYSNQPQHF	TGTGCCAGCAATTTGTATAGCAATCAGCCCCAGCATTTT
TRBV10-3	TRBJ2-1	.	few	CATLSSVNEQFF	TGTGCCACGCTGTCTAGCGTCAATGAGCAGTTCTTC
TRBV7-9	TRBJ1-2	.	.	CASSQLKAGRGGYTF	TGTGCCAGCAGCCAACTTAAGGCGGGGCGAGGTGGCTACACCTTC
TRBV4-1	TRBJ1-1	.	many	CASSYPGMRTEAFF	TGCGCCAGCAGCTATCCAGGGATGCGGACTGAAGCTTTCTTT
TRBV5-5	TRBJ1-5	.	many	CASRSGHLSNQPQHF	TGTGCCAGCAGATCGGGACACCTAAGCAATCAGCCCCAGCATTTT
TRBV21-1	TRBJ1-2	.	few	CASSNLGNYGYTF	TGTGCCAGCAGCAACTTGGGAAACTATGGCTACACCTTC
TRBV20-1	TRBJ1-2	.	.	CSAMAAGNNYGYTF	TGCAGTGCTATGGCGGCAGGGAACAACTATGGCTACACCTTC
TRBV29-1	TRBJ1-2	.	.	CSVEPDRRGGYTF	TGCAGCGTTGAACCGGACCGGAGGGGAGGCTACACCTTC
TRBV7-2	TRBJ2-5	.	many	CASSLLERWGTQYF	TGTGCCAGCAGCTTACTAGAGCGATGGGGGACCCAGTACTTC
TRBV5-4	TRBJ2-5	.	few	CASSFGGARAEETQYF	TGTGCCAGCAGCTTTGGGGGGGCGAGGGCCGAAGAGACCCAGTACTTC
TRBV24-1	TRBJ2-1	.	many	CATSDYNEQFF	TGTGCCACCAGTGATTACAATGAGCAGTTCTTC
TRBV6-2/TRBV6-3	TRBJ1-5	.	.	CASRRPGQPRDQPQHF	TGTGCCAGCAGACGCCCGGGCCAGCCGAGAGATCAGCCCCAGCATTTT
TRBV7-2	TRBJ1-2	.	.	CASSFTAHYGYTF	TGTGCCAGCAGCTTTACAGCTCACTATGGCTACACCTTC
TRBV9	TRBJ2-3	TRBD2	.	CASSVDGGAADTQYF	TGTGCCAGCAGCGTAGACGGGGGGGCCGCAGATACGCAGTATTTT
TRBV4-1	TRBJ1-5	.	.	CASSQEGAKQPQHF	TGCGCCAGCAGCCAAGAGGGGGCCAAGCAGCCCCAGCATTTT
TRBV5-1	TRBJ2-7	.	.	CASSPGWASNRREYEQYF	TGCGCCAGCAGCCCGGGGTGGGCCTCGAACCGTCGAGAGTACGAGCAGTACTTC
TRBV5-1	TRBJ2-2	TRBD1	.	CDSSLGQGRLTGELFF	TGCGACAGCAGCCTGGGACAGGGCAGACTAACCGGGGAGCTGTTTTTT
TRBV5-6	TRBJ1-6	.	few	CASSPGVGSPLHF	TGTGCCAGCAGCCCGGGGGTGGGTTCACCCCTCCACTTT
TRBV6-5	TRBJ2-7	TRBD2	few	CASSYSTSGSYEQYF	TGTGCCAGCAGTTACTCGACTAGCGGTTCCTACGAGCAGTACTTC
TRBV7-9	TRBJ2-7	.	few	CASSIGTSEQYF	TGTGCCAGCAGCATCGGGACGAGTGAGCAGTACTTC
TRBV4-3	TRBJ2-3	TRBD2	many	CASSQGREKSTDTQYF	TGCGCCAGCAGCCAAGGGCGGGAGAAAAGCACAGATACGCAGTATTTT
TRBV18	TRBJ2-3	TRBD1	few	CASSAGQGNTDTQYF	TGTGCCAGCTCAGCGGGACAGGGGAACACAGATACGCAGTATTTT
TRBV28	TRBJ1-1	TRBD1	.	CASSTRTGTSEAFF	TGTGCCAGCAGCACGAGGACAGGGACCTCCGAAGCTTTCTTT
TRBV19	TRBJ1-4	TRBD1	.	CASTDRGENEKLFF	TGTGCCAGTACTGACAGGGGTGAGAATGAAAAACTGTTTTTT